This T cell receptor beta chain was found in a study of OX40 agonist ivuxolimab in advanced cancers. Across the whole study: As their treatment, patients were administered ivuxolimab, an agonistic anti-OX40 (CD134) antibody. Eligibility rules accepted prior anti-PD-1, anti-PD-L1 or anti-CTLA-4 therapy, and 30% to 40% had some. Whole-study results and caveats: With doses of 0.1 to 3.0 mg/kg, CD4+ and CD8+ blood T cells had undergone clonal expansion by week 6.

This clone is medium-sized by share. Antigen unknown. Collection of blood occurred at baseline, at cycle 4 day 1, and at cycle 7 day 1. The V gene's germline CDR1 is ENHRY and CDR2 SYGVKD. V was shortened by 7 bases and J by 1 base, with 11 bases between the two germline ends. This CDR3 has 14 residues. Profiling relied on immunoSEQ multiplex PCR, and the TCRdb table lists in-frame clones only, not all of them. The sample shows approximately 18,000 clones, around four fifths of them seen only once. The chain recombines TRBV10-3 with TRBJ1-3; maybe TRBD1 (5 bases). This specimen was CD4+ or CD8+ T cells sorted from blood, taken in a trial of the OX40 agonist ivuxolimab. The clonotype originates from an adult with an advanced solid tumor such as melanoma, head and neck, liver or kidney cancer. The CDR3 here is CAIMTDGSGNTIYF. The CDR3 coding sequence is TGTGCCATCATGACAGACGGTTCTGGAAACACCATATATTTT.